This paragraph reports one T cell receptor (beta chain). Antigen specificity is unknown. Sample-barcoded 5' priming and a J-beta primer mix drove a second PCR of 7 to 11 cycles. In TCRdb, the 5' RACE reads were re-called with MiXCR into one record per CDR3 protein. The sample has 1.5 million or so distinct CDR3 sequences; approximately 40% are singletons. There are 15 residues in the CDR3. V gave up 1 base and J gave up 0 bases, with 9 bases separating them. The germline CDR1 and CDR2 sequences are SGHAT and FQDESV (reference sequence). This entry belongs to a study of blood T cells in healthy people across ages. Findings of the study overall: CMV infection status of these donors was not known.

The receptor was isolated from a woman younger than 35 in good health. Sequencing was done on a sample of blood. The V and J genes are TRBV11-1 and TRBJ2-5; the D is unclear. The chain's CDR3 is CASSLVGLYQETQYF. Written as DNA, the CDR3 is TGTGCCAGCAGCTTAGTGGGCCTGTACCAAGAGACCCAGTACTTC. The full variable domain, its missing parts supplied by reference TRBV11-1 and TRBJ2-5, is EAEVAQSPRYKITEKSQAVAFWCDPISGHATLYWYRQILGQGPELLVQFQDESVVDDSQLPKDRFSAERLKGVDSTLKIQPAELGDSAMYLCASSLVGLYQETQYFGPGTRLLVL.